Following are 19 T cell receptor beta chains from one sample sequenced in a study of blood T cell repertoires in COVID-19. The repertoire was sequenced with immunoSEQ multiplex PCR; TCRdb's copy has only in-frame clones and lacks some. The profile shows tens of thousands of clones, 86% of them singletons. The sequencing sample was made of peripheral blood. These receptors were obtained from a man younger than 45 with acute or convalescent COVID-19.

The chain links TRBV6-2 or TRBV6-3 to TRBJ2-3; 11 nucleotides align to TRBD2. Germline CDR1 reads MNHEY; CDR2 reads SVGEGT. CDR3 length: 14 residues. With V trimmed by 6 bases and J by 5 bases, 4 bases remained unmatched. CDR3 loop: CASSSGLAGDTQYF. In DNA, the CDR3 is TGTGCCAGCAGCTCCGGACTAGCGGGAGATACGCAGTATTTT.

This sequence joins TRBV2 and TRBJ1-2; 7 positions match TRBD1. Germline lookup yields CDR1 SNHLY and CDR2 FYNNEI. The CDR3 runs 13 residues. Unmatched junction bases numbered 13, after V lost 6 bases and J lost 12 bases. The CDR3 DNA sequence: TGTGCCAGCAGCGTACGGACAGGTGCAGGGCACACCTTC. Translation gives CASSVRTGAGHTF.

The rearrangement joins TRBV6-6 to TRBJ1-5; 7 nucleotides match TRBD1. J was trimmed by 2 bases and V by 5 bases; bases with no gene match: 15. The CDR3 length is 18 residues. Germline V gene data show CDR1 as MNHNY and CDR2 as SVGAGI (reference sequence). Here the CDR3 reads CASSPSPIQGGGNQPQHF. Written as DNA, the CDR3 is TGTGCCAGCAGTCCCTCTCCGATCCAGGGGGGAGGCAATCAGCCCCAGCATTTT.

A note on this clone: The sample contains more than one DNA sequence encoding this CDR3. This chain uses TRBV18 with TRBJ2-7; TRBD1 agrees at 7 bases. The junction had 2 bases not matched to a gene; V was cut back by 3 bases and J by 3 bases. The germline V gene has CDR1 KGHSH and CDR2 LQKENI. CDR3 length: 13 amino acids. As DNA, the CDR3 is TGTGCCAGCTCACCGAGGGACAGCTACGAGCAGTACTTC. Amino acid sequence: CASSPRDSYEQYF.

The gene calls are TRBV7-2 and TRBJ2-1; 10 bases line up with TRBD2. Germline assignment: CDR1 SGHTA and CDR2 FQGNSA. CDR3 length: 14 residues. The V segment lost 5 bases and the J segment 7 bases; nucleotides outside the gene matches: 5. Written as DNA, the CDR3 is TGTGCCAGCAGCGCCGGACTAGCGGATAATGAGCAGTTCTTC. Its protein is CASSAGLADNEQFF.

The chain couples TRBV4-1 to TRBJ1-2; D might be TRBD1 (5 bases). The CDR3 length is 14 residues. CDR1 and CDR2 (germline): MGHRA, YSYEKL. With 0 bases removed from V and 9 bases from J, the gap between germline ends came to 14 bases. The CDR3 loop is CASSQDGEAGRYTF. The CDR3 bases are TGCGCCAGCAGCCAAGATGGGGAGGCAGGGCGCTACACCTTC.

This clone was counted between two and nine times. The J gene is TRBJ1-6, the V gene TRBV4-2; no reliable D call. The V end lost 3 bases, the J end lost 7 bases, and 10 bases lay between the germline ends. The CDR3 runs 14 residues. CDR1 and CDR2 (germline): LGHNA, YNFKEQ. The CDR3 spells CASSHYTENSPLHF. CDR3 in DNA: TGTGCCAGCAGCCACTATACCGAGAATTCACCCCTCCACTTT.

This clone was seen a few times. The V and J genes are TRBV30 and TRBJ2-5, with 7 bases matching TRBD1. V trimming: 1 base; J trimming: 3 bases; junction bases outside the gene matches: 11. This CDR3 spans 16 amino acids. In germline, CDR1 is GTSNPN, CDR2 SVGIG (reference sequence). The CDR3 loop is CAWSAATGSLKETQYF. The CDR3 nucleotides read TGTGCCTGGAGTGCAGCGACAGGGAGCCTCAAAGAGACCCAGTACTTC.

This clone has just one count. J is TRBJ2-3 and V is TRBV28; weak D call: TRBD1 (6 bases). Trimming pared 3 bases from V and 5 bases from J, leaving 12 bases between. Germline V gene lookup returns CDR1 MDHEN and CDR2 SYDVKM. The CDR3 length is 14 residues. CDR3 bases: TGTGCCAGCAGTTTTAACAGGGTGGAAGATACGCAGTATTTT. This gives the protein CASSFNRVEDTQYF.

The V call is TRBV10-3, the J call TRBJ2-2, with TRBD1 as a possible D gene (5 bases). The CDR3 is 14 amino acids. From germline, CDR1 is ENHRY and CDR2 SYGVKD. Trimming left V 8 bases short and J 6 bases short, with 16 bases between. CDR3 amino acids: CAISETEYAGELFF. The CDR3 DNA sequence: TGTGCCATCTCAGAGACAGAATACGCCGGGGAGCTGTTTTTT.

The J gene is TRBJ2-2, the V gene TRBV19, with unresolved D. Trimming removed 8 bases from V and 2 bases from J, with 12 bases in between. This CDR3 is built from 14 residues. Per germline, CDR1 LNHDA and CDR2 SQIVND (reference sequence). The DNA for the CDR3 is TGTGCCAGTGACCTCCCAGGAAACACCGGGGAGCTGTTTTTT. Protein product: CASDLPGNTGELFF.

J is TRBJ2-1 and V is TRBV7-3; 8 bases map to TRBD2. The junction had 6 bases not matched to a gene; V was cut back by 3 bases and J by 5 bases. The germline CDR1 and CDR2 sequences are SGHTA and FQGTGA. The CDR3 is 15 residues long. CDR3 coding DNA: TGTGCCAGCAGCTTCCCGGGACTAGGGAACAATGAGCAGTTCTTC. Translating it yields CASSFPGLGNNEQFF.

This sequence joins TRBV11-2 and TRBJ1-2; TRBD1 aligns across 7 bases. This CDR3 spans 15 amino acids. The trim removed 4 bases at V and 4 bases at J, leaving 9 bases unmatched. Germline V lookup: CDR1 SGHAT, CDR2 FQNNGV. The CDR3 loop is CASSSLTGTPYGYTF. The CDR3 DNA follows: TGTGCCAGCAGCTCGCTGACAGGGACCCCCTATGGCTACACCTTC.

V is TRBV28 and J is TRBJ2-7, with TRBD1 identical over 9 bases. CDR1 MDHEN and CDR2 SYDVKM come from the germline V gene. V was pared by 6 bases and J by 1 base, with 10 bases of the junction left unmatched. This CDR3 contains 16 residues. The CDR3 DNA reads as TGTGCCAGCAGGACCCCGACCGGGACAGGGTCCTACGAGCAGTACTTC. Translated: CASRTPTGTGSYEQYF.

This chain connects TRBV28 to TRBJ1-2; weak D call: TRBD1 (5 bases). V shed 6 bases and J shed 10 bases, with 9 bases lying between them. This CDR3 comprises 10 residues. Germline-derived CDR1 and CDR2 are MDHEN and SYDVKM. The CDR3 loop reads CASRGDYYTF. DNA for the CDR3: TGTGCCAGCAGGGGGGACTACTACACCTTC.

The CDR3 here is CASSPMGAGELYEQYF. CDR3 nucleotides: TGTGCCAGCAGTCCCATGGGAGCGGGAGAACTTTACGAGCAGTACTTC. This chain joins TRBV6-2 or TRBV6-3 and TRBJ2-7, with 8 bases that match TRBD2. This CDR3 comprises 16 residues. Trimming at V came to 5 bases and at J to 4 bases, leaving 13 bases not matched to a gene. Germline CDR1 reads MNHEY; CDR2 reads SVGEGT.

This chain connects TRBV28 to TRBJ2-1, with D possibly matching TRBD2 (5 bases). The V end was cut by 6 bases, the J end by 6 bases, with 12 bases between. CDR3 length: 13 amino acids. The germline V gene has CDR1 MDHEN and CDR2 SYDVKM. The CDR3 DNA sequence: TGTGCCAGCAGCCCTCGTCGGGGCAATGAGCAGTTCTTC. This encodes CASSPRRGNEQFF.

CDR3 DNA: TGTGCCAGCCTATTGCGGACATTCTATGGCTACACCTTC. Its protein product is CASLLRTFYGYTF. This chain links TRBV6-5 with TRBJ1-2, with D possibly matching TRBD1 (5 bases). This CDR3 is 13 amino acids long. V lost 8 bases and J 4 bases, leaving 14 bases between the germline ends. Per germline, CDR1 MNHEY and CDR2 SVGAGI.

The V call is TRBV30, the J call TRBJ2-7, with D possibly matching TRBD2 (5 bases). V lost 0 bases and J lost 8, with 11 bases in between. In germline, CDR1 is GTSNPN, CDR2 SVGIG (reference sequence). There are 12 residues in the CDR3. The CDR3 sequence: CAWSVTREQQYF. The CDR3 nucleotides read TGTGCCTGGAGTGTTACTAGGGAGCAGCAGTACTTC.